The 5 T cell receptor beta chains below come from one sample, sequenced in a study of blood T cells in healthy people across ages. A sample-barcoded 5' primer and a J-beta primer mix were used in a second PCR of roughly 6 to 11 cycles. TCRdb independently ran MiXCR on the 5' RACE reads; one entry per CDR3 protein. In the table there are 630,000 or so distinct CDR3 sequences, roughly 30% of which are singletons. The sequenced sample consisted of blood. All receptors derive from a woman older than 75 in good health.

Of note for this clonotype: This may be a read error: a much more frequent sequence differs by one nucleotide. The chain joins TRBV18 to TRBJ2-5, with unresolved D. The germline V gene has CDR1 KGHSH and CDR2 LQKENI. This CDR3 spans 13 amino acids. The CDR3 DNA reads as TGTGCCAGCCCACCACTCCTAGGAGAGACCCAGTACTTC. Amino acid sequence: CASPPLLGETQYF. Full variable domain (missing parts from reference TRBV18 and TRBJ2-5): NAGVMQNPRHLVRRRGQEARLRCSPMKGHSHVYWYRQLPEEGLKFMVYLQKENIIDESGMPKERFSAEFPKEGPSILRIQQVVRGDSAAYFCASPPLLGETQYFGPGTRLLVL.

The DNA of the CDR3 is TGTGCCAGCTCACCGTTACCCGGACAGGGGGCGATCGGCTACACCTTC. This translates into CASSPLPGQGAIGYTF. This sequence joins TRBV18 and TRBJ1-2; 11 positions agree with TRBD1. Germline assignment: CDR1 KGHSH and CDR2 LQKENI. J lost 8 bases, V lost 3 bases, and 11 bases had no gene match. CDR3 size: 16 residues.

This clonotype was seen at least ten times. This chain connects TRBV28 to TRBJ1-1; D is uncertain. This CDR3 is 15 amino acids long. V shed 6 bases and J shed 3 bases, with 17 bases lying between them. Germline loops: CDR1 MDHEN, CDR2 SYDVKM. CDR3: CASSPSAGAYTEAFF. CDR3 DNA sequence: TGTGCCAGCAGCCCCTCAGCGGGAGCGTACACTGAAGCTTTCTTT.

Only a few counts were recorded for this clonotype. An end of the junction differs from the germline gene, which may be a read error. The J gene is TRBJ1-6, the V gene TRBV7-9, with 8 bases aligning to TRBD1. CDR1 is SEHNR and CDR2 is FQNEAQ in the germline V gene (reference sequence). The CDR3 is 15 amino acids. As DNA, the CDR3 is TGTGCCAGCAGCTTTTCTGGACAGGGAAATTCACCCCCCCACTTT. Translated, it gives CASSFSGQGNSPPHF.

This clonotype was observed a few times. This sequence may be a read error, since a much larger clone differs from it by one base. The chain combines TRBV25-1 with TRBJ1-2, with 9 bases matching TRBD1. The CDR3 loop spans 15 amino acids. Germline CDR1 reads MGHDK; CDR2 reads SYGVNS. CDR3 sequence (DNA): TGTGCCAGCAGTGAATTGGGGACAGGGCTGTCTCGCTACATCTTC. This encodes CASSELGTGLSRYIF.